This T cell receptor (beta chain) stems from a study of early T cells in non-severe SARS-CoV-2 infection. Overall study context: With bulk RNA from unsorted whole blood as input, sequencing yielded unpaired chains.

The V gene lost 5 bases and the J gene lost 6 bases, with 8 bases spanning the gap. The CDR3 runs 13 residues. This clonotype has only a few counts. What it binds is unknown. Individual cDNA molecules received unique molecular identifiers. TCRdb re-called the 5' RACE reads through MiXCR, storing one row per CDR3 protein. The profile shows about 64,000 distinct CDR3 sequences, approximately 12% of them singletons. The study, taken as a whole, reports: Anti-spike CD8 responses were favored in VDJdb matching, and private and CD4 specificities were missed.

The chain couples TRBV12-3 or TRBV12-4 to TRBJ1-6, with no clear D. The TCR comes from an adult who was a healthcare worker with PCR-confirmed SARS-CoV-2 infection or an uninfected control (not recorded which). The sample was whole blood, taken at baseline. CDR3 nucleotide sequence: TGTGCCAGCAGTCGTGACGGTAATTCACCCCTCCACTTT. This sequence encodes CASSRDGNSPLHF.